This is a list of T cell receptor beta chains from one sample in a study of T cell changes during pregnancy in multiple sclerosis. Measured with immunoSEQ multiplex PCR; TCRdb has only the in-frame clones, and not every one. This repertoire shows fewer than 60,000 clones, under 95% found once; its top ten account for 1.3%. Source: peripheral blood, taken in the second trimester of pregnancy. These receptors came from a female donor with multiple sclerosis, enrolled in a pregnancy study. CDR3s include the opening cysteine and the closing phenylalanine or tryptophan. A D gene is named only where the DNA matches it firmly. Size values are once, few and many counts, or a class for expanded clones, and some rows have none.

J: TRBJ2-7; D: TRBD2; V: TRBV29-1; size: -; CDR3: CSVGGKGGDEQYF; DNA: TGCAGCGTGGGGGGGAAGGGAGGGGACGAGCAGTACTTC
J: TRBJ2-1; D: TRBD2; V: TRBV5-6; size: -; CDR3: CASSWSGAPSNEQFF; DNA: TGTGCCAGCAGTTGGAGCGGGGCCCCCTCAAATGAGCAGTTCTTC
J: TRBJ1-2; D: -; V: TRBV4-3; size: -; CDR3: CASSQEIDYYGYTF; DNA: TGCGCCAGCAGCCAAGAGATAGACTACTATGGCTACACCTTC
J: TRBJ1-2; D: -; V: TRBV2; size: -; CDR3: CASSAGRYGYTF; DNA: TGTGCCAGCAGTGCAGGGAGGTATGGCTACACCTTC
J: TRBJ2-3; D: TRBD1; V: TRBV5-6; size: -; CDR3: CASSGDPGQGTDTQYF; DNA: TGTGCCAGCAGCGGGGACCCGGGACAGGGGACAGATACGCAGTATTTT
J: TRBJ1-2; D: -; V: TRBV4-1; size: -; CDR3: CASSRQYHYGYTF; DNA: TGCGCCAGCAGCCGCCAGTATCATTATGGCTACACCTTC
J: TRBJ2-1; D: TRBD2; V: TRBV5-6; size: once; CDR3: CASSSVGRGGRNEQFF; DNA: TGTGCCAGCAGCTCGGTCGGGCGGGGGGGACGGAATGAGCAGTTCTTC
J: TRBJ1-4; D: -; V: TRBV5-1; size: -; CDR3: CASSLESREGFEKLFF; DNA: TGCGCCAGCAGCTTGGAGTCGAGGGAGGGTTTTGAAAAACTGTTTTTT
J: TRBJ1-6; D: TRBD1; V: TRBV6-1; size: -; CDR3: CASSGAGTGFFGGLHF; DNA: TGTGCCAGCAGTGGGGCCGGGACAGGGTTTTTCGGAGGACTCCACTTT
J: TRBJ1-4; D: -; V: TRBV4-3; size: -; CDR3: CASSQDLARGNEKLFF; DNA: TGCGCCAGCAGCCAAGATCTCGCACGGGGGAATGAAAAACTGTTTTTT
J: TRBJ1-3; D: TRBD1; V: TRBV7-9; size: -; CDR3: CASSWPGTGVENTIYF; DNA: TGTGCCAGCAGCTGGCCCGGGACAGGGGTTGAAAACACCATATATTTT
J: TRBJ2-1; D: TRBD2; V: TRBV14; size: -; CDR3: CASSQTSVDNEQFF; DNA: TGTGCCAGCAGCCAGACTAGCGTCGACAATGAGCAGTTCTTC
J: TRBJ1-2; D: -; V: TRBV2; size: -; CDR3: CASTTDSYGYTF; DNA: TGTGCCAGCACCACGGACAGCTATGGCTACACCTTC
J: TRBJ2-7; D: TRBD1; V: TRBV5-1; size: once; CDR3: CASSLAGQGARYEQYF; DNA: TGCGCCAGCAGCTTGGCTGGACAGGGGGCGCGGTACGAGCAGTACTTC
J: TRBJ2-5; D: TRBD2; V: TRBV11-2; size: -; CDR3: CASSSSSAGGVGTQYF; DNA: TGTGCCAGCAGCTCCTCGTCTGCGGGGGGCGTCGGGACCCAGTACTTC
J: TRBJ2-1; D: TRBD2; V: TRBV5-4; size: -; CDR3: CASSRSGGPYNEQFF; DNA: TGTGCCAGCAGCCGGAGCGGGGGGCCCTACAATGAGCAGTTCTTC
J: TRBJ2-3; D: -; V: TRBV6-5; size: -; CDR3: CASSYLRGSTDTQYF; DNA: TGTGCCAGCAGTTACCTCAGGGGAAGCACAGATACGCAGTATTTT
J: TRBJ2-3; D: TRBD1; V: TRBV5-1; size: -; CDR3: CASSSEPQTGGTDTQYF; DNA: TGCGCCAGCAGCTCGGAACCTCAGACAGGGGGCACAGATACGCAGTATTTT
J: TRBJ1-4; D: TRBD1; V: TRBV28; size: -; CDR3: CASSLSLLSEDRGPQSEKLFF; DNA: TGTGCCAGCAGTTTATCCCTCCTGAGTGAGGACAGGGGGCCCCAATCTGAAAAACTGTTTTTT
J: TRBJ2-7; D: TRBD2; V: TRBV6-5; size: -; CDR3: CASSYRGGGSYEQYF; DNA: TGTGCCAGCAGTTACCGCGGGGGGGGAAGCTACGAGCAGTACTTC
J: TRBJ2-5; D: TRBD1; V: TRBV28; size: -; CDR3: CASRIQGRETQYF; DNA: TGTGCCAGCAGAATACAGGGGCGGGAGACCCAGTACTTC
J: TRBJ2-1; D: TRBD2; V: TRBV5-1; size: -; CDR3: CASSLSPRTSANNEQFF; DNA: TGCGCCAGCAGCTTGTCCCCGCGGACTAGCGCCAACAATGAGCAGTTCTTC
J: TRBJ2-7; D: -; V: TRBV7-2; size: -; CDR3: CASSLSILWGSSYEQYF; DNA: TGTGCCAGCAGCTTATCTATTTTGTGGGGCTCCTCCTACGAGCAGTACTTC
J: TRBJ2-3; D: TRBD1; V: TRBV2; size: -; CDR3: CASSEDRGGTDTQYF; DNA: TGTGCCAGCAGTGAAGACAGGGGGGGCACAGATACGCAGTATTTT
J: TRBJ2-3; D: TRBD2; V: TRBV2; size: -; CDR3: CAILLSGGATDTQYF; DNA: TGTGCCATCCTACTTAGCGGGGGGGCGACAGATACGCAGTATTTT
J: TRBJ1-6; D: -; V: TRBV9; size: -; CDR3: CASSVDRANSPLHF; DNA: TGTGCCAGCAGCGTAGACAGGGCTAATTCACCCCTCCACTTT
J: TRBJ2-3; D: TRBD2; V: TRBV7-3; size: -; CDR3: CASSLMAGGLGDTQYF; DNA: TGTGCCAGCAGCTTAATGGCGGGGGGGCTTGGAGATACGCAGTATTTT
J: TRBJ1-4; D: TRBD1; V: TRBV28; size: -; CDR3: CASSRTGASTNEKLFF; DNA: TGTGCCAGCAGTAGGACAGGAGCCTCAACTAATGAAAAACTGTTTTTT
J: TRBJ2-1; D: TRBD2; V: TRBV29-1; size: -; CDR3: CSVGGWGEERGNEQFF; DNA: TGCAGCGTGGGAGGGTGGGGGGAAGAACGTGGCAATGAGCAGTTCTTC
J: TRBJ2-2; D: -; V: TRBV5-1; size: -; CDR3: CASSFRGYGTGELFF; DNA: TGCGCCAGCAGCTTCCGCGGGTACGGAACCGGGGAGCTGTTTTTT
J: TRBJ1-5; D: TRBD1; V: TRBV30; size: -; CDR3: CAWSAGDSSQPQHF; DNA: TGTGCCTGGAGCGCCGGGGACAGTAGTCAGCCCCAGCATTTT
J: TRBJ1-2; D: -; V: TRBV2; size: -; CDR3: CASSESGINYGYTF; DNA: TGTGCCAGCAGTGAATCCGGTATTAACTATGGCTACACCTTC
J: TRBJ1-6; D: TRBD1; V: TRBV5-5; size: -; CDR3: CASRRQGNNSPLHF; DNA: TGTGCCAGCAGGCGACAGGGAAATAATTCACCCCTCCACTTT
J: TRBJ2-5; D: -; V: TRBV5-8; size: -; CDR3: CASSLITTDSQETQYF; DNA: TGTGCCAGCAGCTTGATTACTACCGATTCCCAAGAGACCCAGTACTTC
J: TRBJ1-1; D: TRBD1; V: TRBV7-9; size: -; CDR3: CASSLVREKTGARAEAFF; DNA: TGTGCCAGCAGCTTAGTCCGAGAAAAAACAGGGGCGAGGGCTGAAGCTTTCTTT
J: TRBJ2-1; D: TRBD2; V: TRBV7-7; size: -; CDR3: CASSLDGGGNEQFF; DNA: TGTGCTAGCAGCTTAGACGGGGGGGGCAATGAGCAGTTCTTC
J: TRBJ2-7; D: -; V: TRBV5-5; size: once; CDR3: CASSFLSFGGWTYYYEQYF; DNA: TGTGCCAGCAGCTTTTTAAGTTTTGGGGGCTGGACGTATTACTACGAGCAGTACTTC
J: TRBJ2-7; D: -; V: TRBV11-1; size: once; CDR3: CASSLNSYEQYF; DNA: TGTGCCAGCAGCCTAAACTCCTACGAGCAGTACTTC
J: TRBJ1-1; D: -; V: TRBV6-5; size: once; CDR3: CASSYNGGGTEAFF; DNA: TGTGCCAGCAGTTACAATGGGGGGGGAACTGAAGCTTTCTTT
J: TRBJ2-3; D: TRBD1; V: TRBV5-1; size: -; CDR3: CATTDSGQLTDTQYF; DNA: TGCGCCACCACAGATTCGGGACAGCTAACCGATACGCAGTATTTT
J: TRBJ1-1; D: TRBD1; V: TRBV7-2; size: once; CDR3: CASSPWTGGNTEAFF; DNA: TGTGCCAGCAGCCCCTGGACAGGGGGTAACACTGAAGCTTTCTTT
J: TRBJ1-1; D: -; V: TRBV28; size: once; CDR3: CASSRWTALNTEAFF; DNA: TGTGCCAGCAGTCGCTGGACAGCTCTCAACACTGAAGCTTTCTTT